These 17 T cell receptor beta chains came from one sample sequenced in a study of cytomegalovirus exposure and HLA in healthy donors. Researchers ran the PCR with 60 Vbeta and 13 Jbeta primers. Method: immunoSEQ multiplex PCR; TCRdb's copy keeps in-frame clones and lacks some. The sample lists some 120,000 clones, around 79% occurring once. The sequenced sample consisted of PBMCs. The receptors shown here come from a woman aged 40 to 50 in good health and CMV-seronegative.

This clone has just one count. V is TRBV5-1 and J is TRBJ2-2; the match to TRBD2 covers 13 bases. Trimming at V came to 6 bases and at J to 0 bases, leaving 5 bases not matched to a gene. CDR1 and CDR2 (germline): SGHRS, YFSETQ. This CDR3 region has 17 residues. This CDR3 reads CASTPGLAGPNTGELFF. CDR3 sequence (DNA): TGCGCCAGCACTCCGGGACTAGCGGGACCGAACACCGGGGAGCTGTTTTTT.

This clone has only a few counts. J is TRBJ1-2 and V is TRBV11-2; no clear D gene. This CDR3 is 14 amino acids long. The germline gives CDR1 SGHAT, CDR2 FQNNGV. The V end lost 0 bases, the J end lost 5 bases, and 10 bases lay between the germline ends. DNA of the CDR3: TGTGCCAGCAGCTTAGAGGGTACGGGGTATGGCTACACCTTC. Its protein is CASSLEGTGYGYTF.

The chain has TRBV7-2 and TRBJ1-5; weak D call: TRBD1 (6 bases). The germline V gene encodes CDR1 SGHTA and CDR2 FQGNSA. The CDR3 extends over 14 amino acids. The V gene lost 4 bases and the J gene lost 2 bases, with 9 bases spanning the gap. The CDR3: CASSYRVGNQPQHF. The CDR3 bases are TGTGCCAGCAGCTACAGGGTCGGCAATCAGCCCCAGCATTTT.

This clone was recorded a few times. The rearrangement links TRBV6-1 to TRBJ1-5; D is unresolved. The CDR3 contains 15 residues. The germline gives CDR1 MNHNS, CDR2 SASEGT. V lost 6 bases and J lost 0, with 12 bases in between. The CDR3 spells CASRLQTNSNQPQHF. The CDR3 region has the DNA TGTGCCAGCAGACTACAGACTAATAGCAATCAGCCCCAGCATTTT.

The J gene is TRBJ2-5, the V gene TRBV5-1; no clear D. The CDR3 has 13 amino acids. Germline assignment: CDR1 SGHRS and CDR2 YFSETQ. The V and J ends lost 2 bases and 3 bases respectively, with 8 bases between them. CDR3 amino acids: CASSFPSEETQYF. For the CDR3, the DNA is TGCGCCAGCAGCTTTCCCTCCGAAGAGACCCAGTACTTC.

This clone was picked up one time. This sequence joins TRBV27 and TRBJ2-2, with TRBD1 identical over 7 bases. The CDR3 has 18 amino acids. The germline V gene encodes CDR1 MNHEY and CDR2 SMNVEV (reference sequence). V dropped 1 base and J dropped 1; count of bases not matched to a gene: 9. CDR3 in DNA: TGTGCCAGCAGTTTATATTCTCCCTGGACAGGGAACACCGGGGAGCTGTTTTTT. Amino acid sequence: CASSLYSPWTGNTGELFF.

This chain uses TRBV27 with TRBJ1-1; 11 nucleotides align to TRBD1. CDR3 size: 16 residues. The junction had 11 bases not matched to a gene; V was cut back by 7 bases and J by 4 bases. Looked up from germline, CDR1 is MNHEY and CDR2 is SMNVEV (reference sequence). The CDR3 spells CASTQTPGQGGTEAFF. CDR3 DNA: TGTGCCAGCACCCAGACGCCGGGACAGGGGGGCACTGAAGCTTTCTTT.

The chain links TRBV2 to TRBJ2-5; 9 bases are a match to TRBD1. J gave up 5 bases and V 8 bases, and 9 bases lay outside the gene matches. The CDR3 is 14 residues long. The germline V gene has CDR1 SNHLY and CDR2 FYNNEI. The CDR3, as DNA: TGTGCCAGCCTGGAGACAGGGGGTTTGGAGACCCAGTACTTC. Translating gives CASLETGGLETQYF.

The V gene is TRBV28, the J gene TRBJ2-4, with a possible D match to TRBD2 (5 bases). Germline CDR1 MDHEN, CDR2 SYDVKM. Deletions cut 6 bases from V and 12 bases from J, with 24 bases between. This CDR3 has 15 amino acids. The CDR3 DNA sequence: TGTGCCAGCAGCCCCCCCGGGTCTCTAGCTTACAGTCAGTACTTC. Protein product: CASSPPGSLAYSQYF.

This chain links TRBV5-1 with TRBJ2-7; 8 bases align to TRBD1. V lost 0 bases and J lost 2; bases outside the gene matches: 1. Germline V gene lookup returns CDR1 SGHRS and CDR2 YFSETQ. There are 14 residues in the CDR3. Here the CDR3 DNA reads TGCGCCAGCAGCTTGGGGACAGGGACCTACGAGCAGTACTTC. Translated: CASSLGTGTYEQYF.

The chain combines TRBV6-4 with TRBJ2-2; 8 bases are a match to TRBD1. V lost 3 bases to trimming and J lost 5 bases; unmatched junction nucleotides: 5. Germline V gives CDR1 MRHNA, CDR2 SNTAGT. The CDR3 has 15 residues. The CDR3 DNA reads as TGTGCCAGCAGTGATGGACAGGGTGAGACCGGGGAGCTGTTTTTT. Translated: CASSDGQGETGELFF.

The count of this clone is one. The chain carries TRBV6-6 and TRBJ2-2; no reliable D call. V was shortened by 6 bases and J by 2 bases, with 7 bases between the two germline ends. In germline, CDR1 is MNHNY, CDR2 SVGAGI (reference sequence). The CDR3 contains 13 residues. CDR3 coding DNA: TGTGCCAGCAGCGGTTTAAACACCGGGGAGCTGTTTTTT. Its protein is CASSGLNTGELFF.

The rearrangement uses TRBV27 and TRBJ1-1; 11 bases map to TRBD1. CDR1 is MNHEY and CDR2 is SMNVEV in the germline V gene (reference sequence). V shed 5 bases and J 8 bases; nucleotides not matched to a gene: 4. The CDR3 extends over 13 amino acids. The chain's CDR3 is CASSAWTGGEAFF. DNA for the CDR3: TGTGCCAGCAGTGCTTGGACAGGGGGCGAAGCTTTCTTT.

The CDR3 loop reads CASSPGQGRYEQYF. CDR3 DNA sequence: TGTGCCAGCTCCCCAGGACAGGGAAGGTACGAGCAGTACTTC. J is TRBJ2-7 and V is TRBV18; TRBD1 aligns across 8 bases. V shed 6 bases and J 4 bases; nucleotides not matched to a gene: 8. CDR3 size: 14 residues. Germline lookup yields CDR1 KGHSH and CDR2 LQKENI.

This clone was found once. V usage is TRBV28 and J usage is TRBJ2-5; tentatively, D is TRBD1 (6 bases). This CDR3 has 15 amino acids. V lost 2 bases to trimming and J lost 3 bases, with 13 bases between them. CDR1 MDHEN and CDR2 SYDVKM come from the germline V gene. CDR3 protein: CASSLPGQNKETQYF. The CDR3 DNA reads TGTGCCAGCAGTTTACCCGGACAGAACAAAGAGACCCAGTACTTC.

This chain joins TRBV7-9 and TRBJ1-1, with D perhaps matching TRBD1 (6 bases). Germline V CDR1 and CDR2: SEHNR, FQNEAQ (reference sequence). The CDR3 is made up of 15 amino acids. Trimming shortened V by 5 bases and J by 0 bases, and 13 bases separated the two germline ends. CDR3: CASSAVPGVNTEAFF. For the CDR3, the DNA is TGTGCCAGCAGCGCAGTTCCAGGGGTGAACACTGAAGCTTTCTTT.

A single count supports this clone. V is TRBV28 and J is TRBJ1-5; 10 nucleotides line up with TRBD1. The junction had 8 bases not matched to a gene; V was cut back by 5 bases and J by 4 bases. The CDR3 runs 16 residues. Germline lookup yields CDR1 MDHEN and CDR2 SYDVKM. CDR3 nucleotides: TGTGCCAGCAGTAACGGACAGGGGGGGATGAATCAGCCCCAGCATTTT. It codes for CASSNGQGGMNQPQHF.